This T cell receptor (beta chain) was observed in a study of T cells in Graves' hyperthyroidism and ophthalmopathy. In this sample, this clonotype turned up a few times. RNA transcripts yielded amplified TCR beta CDR3 regions. During a first-round RT-PCR of the TCR CDR3, the HTBI primer set was used. TCRdb fed the multiplex PCR reads into MiXCR, producing one record per CDR3 protein. The sample has about 500,000 distinct CDR3 sequences; around 15% are singletons. The CDR3 spans 12 residues. CDR1 and CDR2 (germline): MGHDK, SYGVNS. Trimming took 4 bases from V and 3 from J, leaving 7 bases between them.

This TCR was recovered from a woman aged 18-30 years with Graves' hyperthyroidism. Source material: blood. The chain links TRBV25-1 to TRBJ2-7; D is unclear. CDR3 DNA: TGTGCCAGCAGTGTGCAGCTCTACGAGCAGTACTTC. The encoded protein is CASSVQLYEQYF.